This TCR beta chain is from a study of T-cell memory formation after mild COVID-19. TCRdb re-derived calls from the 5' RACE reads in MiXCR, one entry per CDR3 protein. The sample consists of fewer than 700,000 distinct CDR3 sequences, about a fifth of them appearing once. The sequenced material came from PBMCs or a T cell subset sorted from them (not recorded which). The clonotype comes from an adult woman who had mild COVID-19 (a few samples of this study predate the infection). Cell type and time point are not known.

CDR3 coding DNA: TGCAGTGCTAGGCCGGGGGCCAAAAACATTCAGTACTTC. This gives the protein CSARPGAKNIQYF. V is TRBV20-1 and J is TRBJ2-4; possibly TRBD2 for D (5 bases). CDR3 length: 13 residues. CDR1 is DFQATT and CDR2 is SNEGSKA in the germline V gene (reference sequence). V lost 3 bases and J 1 base, leaving 7 bases between the germline ends.